This TCR beta chain was identified in a study of shared clonotypes between healthy human individuals. CDR3 size: 13 residues. CDR1 is MNHEY and CDR2 is SMNVEV in the germline V gene (reference sequence). With 3 bases removed from V and 3 bases from J, the gap between germline ends came to 9 bases. TCRdb's copy holds only in-frame clones and misses some; the assay was immunoSEQ multiplex PCR. Among 2 million or so clones, approximately 94% were seen once, and the ten largest hold around 1.1%. As for this clone: The identical CDR3 is also encoded by other nucleotide sequences in the sample.

Terminally differentiated effector memory CD45RA+ cells were left out of the naive CD8 fraction, which was CD45RO-negative and positively selected for CCR7. Sequencing was carried out using naive CD8+ T cells sorted from blood. The clonotype was recovered from a man in his late teens or twenties in good health. The gene calls are TRBV27 and TRBJ2-7, with a possible D match to TRBD1 (5 bases). The DNA for the CDR3 is TGTGCCAGCAGTTTTTCTCAGGGCTACGAGCAGTACTTC. This translates into CASSFSQGYEQYF.